The 24 T cell receptor beta chains below all came from one sample that was sequenced in a study of a mutant IDH1 vaccine in newly diagnosed glioma. Time point specified: week 35, safety follow-up. Mutant IDH1 20-mer peptide, at 300 ug, made up each vaccine dose, with topical imiquimod. The table came from immunoSEQ multiplex PCR; TCRdb's copy has only in-frame clones and leaves some out. The sample records tens of thousands of clones, about three quarters being singletons. For these TCRs, the target antigens are not known. Sequenced material: PBMCs, taken from a glioma patient whose treatment included an IDH1 peptide vaccine. The receptor source for this set is a middle-aged man with glioma.

This clone appeared once. The chain links TRBV5-1 to TRBJ1-2, with a tentative D call TRBD1 (6 bases). Per germline, CDR1 SGHRS and CDR2 YFSETQ. V was shortened by 4 bases and J by 6 bases, with 19 bases between the two germline ends. The CDR3 has 15 residues. CDR3 in amino acids: CASSLGMGRGDGYTF. CDR3 DNA sequence: TGCGCCAGCAGCCTGGGTATGGGCAGGGGAGATGGCTACACCTTC.

The CDR3 nucleotides are TGTGCCAGTAGAGGGGCCGCGAGCTCTGGAAACACCATATATTTT. Translation: CASRGAASSGNTIYF. V is TRBV19 and J is TRBJ1-3; D is possibly TRBD1 (5 bases). CDR3 size: 15 residues. The V gene's germline CDR1 is LNHDA and CDR2 SQIVND (reference sequence). V dropped 6 bases and J dropped 0 bases, with 12 bases sitting between them.

In its sample, this clone was seen once. The rearrangement joins TRBV11-2 to TRBJ2-7, with 16 bases matching TRBD2. Germline CDR1 and CDR2: SGHAT and FQNNGV. The CDR3 runs to 15 residues. V lost 5 bases and J lost 5; bases outside the gene matches: 3. Here the CDR3 DNA reads TGTGCCAGCAGCGGGGGGACTAGCGGGAGGGACGAGCAGTACTTC. Its protein is CASSGGTSGRDEQYF.

The chain joins TRBV12-5 to TRBJ2-3, with a tentative D call TRBD2 (5 bases). V was clipped by 3 bases and J by 0 bases, with 10 bases between them. In germline, CDR1 is LGHNT, CDR2 FRNRAP. CDR3 length: 15 residues. In nucleotides, the CDR3 is TGTGCTAGTGGTTTCCTCGCGGGCAGCACAGATACGCAGTATTTT. Its protein is CASGFLAGSTDTQYF. The variable domain in full, with the rest retrieved from reference TRBV12-5 and TRBJ2-3, is DARVTQTPRHKVTEMGQEVTMRCQPILGHNTVFWYRQTMMQGLELLAYFRNRAPLDDSGMPKDRFSAEMPDATLATLKIQPSEPRDSAVYFCASGFLAGSTDTQYFGPGTRLTVL.

V and J are TRBV2 and TRBJ2-1; D is perhaps TRBD2 (5 bases). CDR1 and CDR2 from the germline V gene are SNHLY and FYNNEI. Trimming stripped 5 bases from V and 9 bases from J, with 23 bases between. The CDR3 runs 16 residues. The CDR3 region has the DNA TGTGCCAGCAGTAGCCTCCACTGGAAAGAGGGTGGTGAGCAGTTCTTC. It translates to CASSSLHWKEGGEQFF.

The chain couples TRBV29-1 to TRBJ2-7, with D maybe TRBD1 (5 bases). The CDR3 has 12 residues. Germline CDR1 SQVTM, CDR2 ANQGSEA. Trimming cost V 6 bases and J 3 bases, with 12 bases left between them. CDR3 coding DNA: TGCAGCGTCCACGACAGTATCTACGAGCAGTACTTC. It encodes CSVHDSIYEQYF.

About this clone: Germline is not matched at one junction end, which may reflect a read error. This sample also contains other DNA sequences that code for the same CDR3. This chain uses TRBV6-5 with TRBJ2-3, with D perhaps TRBD2 (6 bases). The CDR3 spans 14 residues. Germline CDR1 MNHEY, CDR2 SVGAGI. For the CDR3, the DNA is TGTGCTAGCAGGCGACTAGTCCGGACAGATACGCAGTATTTT. It yields the protein CASRRLVRTDTQYF.

This chain joins TRBV5-1 and TRBJ2-5; no definite D call. This CDR3 is 13 amino acids long. Germline CDR1 reads SGHRS; CDR2 reads YFSETQ. V shed 5 bases and J shed 4 bases, with 12 bases lying between them. The DNA for the CDR3 is TGCGCCAGCAGTCCATATTTCGGAGAGACCCAGTACTTC. Translating it yields CASSPYFGETQYF.

This clone was observed a few times. The chain joins TRBV9 to TRBJ1-5, with D perhaps TRBD1 (6 bases). From germline, CDR1 is SGDLS and CDR2 YYNGEE. The CDR3 has 15 amino acids. V gave up 5 bases and J gave up 3 bases, with 15 bases separating them. CDR3 in amino acids: CASSPGGATNQPQHF. The CDR3, as DNA: TGTGCCAGCAGTCCCGGGGGGGCTACCAATCAGCCCCAGCATTTT.

The V and J genes are TRBV29-1 and TRBJ2-4; TRBD2 is a possible D gene (5 bases). The CDR3 runs to 18 residues. Trimming stripped 0 bases from V and 1 base from J, with 19 bases between. Germline CDR1 is SQVTM and CDR2 is ANQGSEA. Written as DNA, the CDR3 is TGCAGCGTTGAAGATCGGGCGGGCGCATCTGCCGCCAAAAACATTCAGTACTTC. Protein: CSVEDRAGASAAKNIQYF.

This clone was detected a few times. The rearrangement joins TRBV10-3 to TRBJ2-3, with D possibly TRBD2 on 6 matching bases. Deletions cut 3 bases from V and 0 bases from J, with 10 bases between. This CDR3 is 15 amino acids long. Per the germline V gene, CDR1 is ENHRY and CDR2 is SYGVKD. The CDR3 coding sequence is TGTGCCATCAGTGACCTCCTAGCGAGCACAGATACGCAGTATTTT. Its translation is CAISDLLASTDTQYF.

The chain is built from TRBV10-3 and TRBJ2-1, with D possibly being TRBD2 (5 bases). Germline-derived CDR1 and CDR2 are ENHRY and SYGVKD. There are 13 residues in the CDR3. The V and J ends lost 7 bases and 8 bases respectively, with 15 bases between them. The DNA for the CDR3 is TGTGCCATCACCGGGCTAGCTCTCGATGAGCAGTTCTTC. It translates to CAITGLALDEQFF.

The chain has TRBV27 and TRBJ1-1; D gene ambiguous. The germline V gene encodes CDR1 MNHEY and CDR2 SMNVEV (reference sequence). The V gene lost 2 bases and the J gene lost 1 base, with 11 bases spanning the gap. The CDR3 length is 15 residues. In DNA form, the CDR3 reads TGTGCCAGCAGTTTAAGCCCAAAGCCGAACACTGAAGCTTTCTTT. Residues: CASSLSPKPNTEAFF.

The gene calls are TRBV6-1 and TRBJ2-5; D is possibly TRBD1 (5 bases). V was pared by 8 bases and J by 1 base, with 17 bases between. Germline CDR1 is MNHNS and CDR2 is SASEGT. This CDR3 has 15 amino acids. CDR3 region: CASAYRRGLQETQYF. Written as DNA, the CDR3 is TGTGCCAGCGCGTATAGAAGGGGTCTCCAAGAGACCCAGTACTTC.

This chain uses TRBV10-2 with TRBJ2-1; D might be TRBD1 (7 bases). Germline V lookup: CDR1 WSHSY, CDR2 SAAADI. V shed 5 bases and J shed 8 bases, with 19 bases lying between them. This CDR3 is built from 15 residues. The CDR3 sequence is CASSLTGRIRYEQFF. The DNA of the CDR3 is TGCGCCAGCAGTCTGACAGGGAGGATAAGGTATGAGCAGTTCTTC.

This chain links TRBV11-3 with TRBJ2-3; 11 bases map to TRBD2. V dropped 6 bases and J dropped 3; count of bases not matched to a gene: 5. Germline CDR1 reads SGHNT; CDR2 reads YENEEA. CDR3 length: 15 residues. The CDR3 region has the DNA TGTGCCAGCAGTCAGACTAGCGGGGAGACAGATACGCAGTATTTT. Translation gives CASSQTSGETDTQYF. The full variable domain, with the rest looked up from reference TRBV11-3 and TRBJ2-3, is EAGVVQSPRYKIIEKKQPVAFWCNPISGHNTLYWYLQNLGQGPELLIRYENEEAVDDSQLPKDRFSAERLKGVDSTLKIQPAELGDSAVYLCASSQTSGETDTQYFGPGTRLTVL.

The chain combines TRBV14 with TRBJ1-1, with a possible D match to TRBD1 (6 bases). The CDR3 consists of 14 residues. The germline gives CDR1 SGHDN, CDR2 FVKESK. Trimming cost V 1 base and J 5 bases, with 11 bases left between them. The CDR3 protein is CASSQGGGRTEAFF. In DNA form, the CDR3 reads TGTGCCAGCAGCCAAGGAGGGGGTCGAACTGAAGCTTTCTTT.

The J gene is TRBJ1-2, the V gene TRBV19; 9 bases agree with TRBD1. V shed 2 bases and J 4 bases; nucleotides not matched to a gene: 8. The V gene's germline CDR1 is LNHDA and CDR2 SQIVND (reference sequence). The CDR3 is made up of 16 amino acids. CDR3 protein: CASSIISGTGSYGYTF. In DNA, the CDR3 is TGTGCCAGTAGTATAATCTCCGGGACAGGGTCCTATGGCTACACCTTC.

This clone appeared a single time. The V and J genes are TRBV7-7 and TRBJ2-3; D ambiguous. From germline, CDR1 is SSHAT and CDR2 FNYEAQ (reference sequence). The CDR3 has 15 residues. Trimming removed 1 base from V and 4 bases from J, with 12 bases in between. The DNA for the CDR3 is TGTGCCAGCAGCTTAGATGGTAGCTGGGCAGATACGCAGTATTTT. The encoded protein is CASSLDGSWADTQYF.

The chain is built from TRBV5-1 and TRBJ2-7; possibly TRBD1 for D (5 bases). In germline, CDR1 is SGHRS, CDR2 YFSETQ. This CDR3 contains 14 residues. V lost 3 bases to trimming and J lost 3 bases, with 13 bases between them. This CDR3 is CASSSLQADYEQYF. The CDR3 DNA is TGCGCCAGCAGCTCGTTACAGGCAGACTACGAGCAGTACTTC. Based on the CDR3 plus reference TRBV5-1 and TRBJ2-7, the full variable domain is KAGVTQTPRYLIKTRGQQVTLSCSPISGHRSVSWYQQTPGQGLQFLFEYFSETQRNKGNFPGRFSGRQFSNSRSEMNVSTLELGDSALYLCASSSLQADYEQYFGPGTRLTVT.

The rearrangement links TRBV6-1 to TRBJ1-1; a weak D match, TRBD1 (5 bases). The length of the CDR3 is 14 residues. The ends were cut back, 6 bases at V and 5 bases at J, with 16 bases in the middle. The germline CDR1 and CDR2 sequences are MNHNS and SASEGT. CDR3 in amino acids: CASSHSTERTEAFF. CDR3 nucleotides: TGTGCCAGCAGCCACTCGACAGAACGGACTGAAGCTTTCTTT.

The chain combines TRBV7-9 with TRBJ2-1; tentative D call: TRBD2 (6 bases). Germline assignment: CDR1 SEHNR and CDR2 FQNEAQ (reference sequence). The CDR3 extends over 16 amino acids. V lost 2 bases and J lost 7, with 18 bases in between. The CDR3 spells CASSLTGGAVGNEQFF. DNA of the CDR3: TGTGCCAGCAGCTTAACAGGCGGGGCCGTGGGGAATGAGCAGTTCTTC.

V usage is TRBV29-1 and J usage is TRBJ1-2; perhaps TRBD1 as D (5 bases). Deletions cut 7 bases from V and 8 bases from J, with 20 bases between. The CDR3 covers 13 residues. Germline V gene sequence: CDR1 SQVTM, CDR2 ANQGSEA. The DNA for the CDR3 is TGCAGCGCCCAGACAGTGCTGGGTTACGGCTACACCTTC. Protein: CSAQTVLGYGYTF.

This clone was seen just once. The V gene is TRBV6-5, the J gene TRBJ2-2; 10 bases are a match to TRBD1. The CDR3 contains 13 residues. The germline V gene has CDR1 MNHEY and CDR2 SVGAGI. The trim removed 6 bases at V and 6 bases at J, leaving 1 base unmatched. CDR3 residues: CASSGQGAGELFF. CDR3 nucleotides: TGTGCCAGCAGCGGACAGGGGGCCGGGGAGCTGTTTTTT.